The rows below give T cell receptor beta chains drawn from one sample of a study of OX40 agonist ivuxolimab in advanced cancers. The data were produced by immunoSEQ multiplex PCR, yet TCRdb's version contains in-frame clones alone and is incomplete. The sample has 50,000 to 75,000 clones; 92% are singletons. Sequenced here: CD4+ or CD8+ T cells sorted from blood, sampled in a trial of the OX40 agonist ivuxolimab. These receptors all stem from an adult with an advanced solid tumor such as melanoma, head and neck, liver or kidney cancer. CDR3s include the opening cysteine and the closing phenylalanine or tryptophan. A D gene is named only where the DNA matches it firmly. Size values are once, few and many counts, or a class for expanded clones, and some rows have none.

>15|-|TRBV6-5|TRBD1|TRBJ1-6
CASSHPPDRGSPLHF
TGTGCCAGCAGTCATCCCCCCGACAGGGGCTCACCCCTCCACTTT
>18|once|TRBV11-3|TRBD2|TRBJ2-1
CASSLDVLAGVPGNEQFF
TGTGCCAGCAGCTTAGATGTTCTAGCGGGAGTGCCGGGAAATGAGCAGTTCTTC
>16|-|TRBV18|TRBD2|TRBJ2-5
CASSPGLAGFQETQYF
TGTGCCAGCTCACCAGGACTAGCGGGTTTCCAAGAGACCCAGTACTTC
>15|-|TRBV11-2|-|TRBJ2-7
CASSLERGGTYEQYF
TGTGCCAGCAGCTTAGAACGGGGAGGAACCTACGAGCAGTACTTC
>12|-|TRBV16|-|TRBJ2-3
CASSPTTDTQYF
TGTGCCAGCAGCCCCACCACAGATACGCAGTATTTT
>14|-|TRBV7-7|-|TRBJ2-3
CASSPEEFTDTQYF
TGTGCTAGCAGCCCGGAAGAGTTCACAGATACGCAGTATTTT
>16|-|TRBV9|TRBD2|TRBJ2-2
CASSVGNAGGTGELFF
TGTGCCAGCAGCGTAGGGAACGCGGGGGGGACCGGGGAGCTGTTTTTT
>16|-|TRBV10-3|TRBD2|TRBJ2-1
CAITDSGRAGYNEQFF
TGTGCCATCACCGATAGCGGGAGGGCCGGGTACAATGAGCAGTTCTTC
>15|-|TRBV5-4|TRBD1|TRBJ2-5
CASSLRQGIQETQYF
TGTGCCAGCAGCTTGAGACAGGGGATCCAAGAGACCCAGTACTTC
>16|-|TRBV28|-|TRBJ1-2
CASSPGGLIGEGGYTF
TGTGCCAGCAGTCCCGGGGGGTTGATAGGGGAGGGTGGCTACACCTTC
>14|-|TRBV9|-|TRBJ1-2
CASSVAPGLSGYTF
TGTGCCAGCAGCGTAGCTCCTGGGCTGAGTGGCTACACCTTC
>16|few|TRBV19|-|TRBJ1-4
CASRIGRGATNEKLFF
TGTGCCAGTAGAATCGGGAGGGGTGCAACTAATGAAAAACTGTTTTTT
>14|once|TRBV7-9|TRBD2|TRBJ2-5
CATRAGGPGTTQYF
TGTGCCACTCGGGCGGGGGGCCCGGGGACGACCCAGTACTTC
>14|medium-sized|TRBV6-5|-|TRBJ2-7
CASSYRDTSFEQYF
TGTGCCAGCAGCTACCGGGACACCAGCTTCGAGCAGTACTTC
>13|-|TRBV5-4|-|TRBJ2-1
CASGTTGNNEQFF
TGTGCCAGCGGTACGACGGGCAACAATGAGCAGTTCTTC
>19|-|TRBV7-9|TRBD2|TRBJ2-6
CASSSTIRTSGGWANVLTF
TGTGCCAGCAGCTCGACGATTAGGACTAGCGGAGGATGGGCCAACGTCCTGACTTTC
>16|-|TRBV11-3|TRBD1|TRBJ2-1
CASSLSGTGDVHEQFF
TGTGCCAGCAGCTTATCCGGGACAGGGGATGTCCATGAGCAGTTCTTC
>12|-|TRBV7-9|-|TRBJ1-5
CASSLQGQPQHF
TGTGCCAGCAGCTTACAGGGTCAGCCCCAGCATTTT
>17|-|TRBV2|-|TRBJ1-6
CASSLVPVRDYNSPLHF
TGTGCCAGCAGTCTAGTTCCCGTTAGGGACTATAATTCACCCCTCCACTTT
>15|-|TRBV19|TRBD2|TRBJ2-3
CASSQLAGGADTQYF
TGTGCCAGTAGCCAGTTAGCGGGAGGGGCAGATACGCAGTATTTT
>13|-|TRBV10-1|-|TRBJ1-4
CASRTETNEKLFF
TGCGCCAGCAGGACAGAGACTAATGAAAAACTGTTTTTT
>15|-|TRBV6-1|TRBD1|TRBJ1-5
CASSLRTGPNQPQHF
TGTGCCAGCAGCCTTCGGACAGGGCCTAATCAGCCCCAGCATTTT
>15|-|TRBV6-1|-|TRBJ1-4
CASSKGGAGGEKLFF
TGTGCCAGCAGTAAGGGAGGAGCAGGTGGTGAAAAACTGTTTTTT
>14|-|TRBV6-1|TRBD1|TRBJ1-2
CASSPGQVSYGYTF
TGTGCCAGCAGTCCGGGACAGGTTAGCTATGGCTACACCTTC
>12|-|TRBV9|-|TRBJ2-3
CASSEYRDTQYF
TGTGCCAGCAGCGAGTACAGGGATACGCAGTATTTT
>15|-|TRBV6-5|-|TRBJ2-2
CASGGLTFSTGELFF
TGTGCCAGCGGGGGCCTGACCTTCAGCACCGGGGAGCTGTTTTTT
>15|few|TRBV6-5|-|TRBJ2-5
CASSPRPAGGETQYF
TGTGCCAGCAGTCCCCGACCAGCGGGTGGGGAGACCCAGTACTTC
>16|-|TRBV18|TRBD2|TRBJ2-3
CASSPVASGITDTQYF
TGTGCCAGCTCACCAGTGGCTAGCGGGATAACAGATACGCAGTATTTT
>13|few|TRBV7-3|-|TRBJ1-5
CASSSTVGQPQHF
TGTGCCAGCAGCTCGACAGTAGGGCAGCCCCAGCATTTT
>16|-|TRBV7-2|TRBD1|TRBJ2-3
CASSLARDSSTDTQYF
TGTGCCAGCAGCTTAGCCCGGGACAGTAGCACAGATACGCAGTATTTT
>12|-|TRBV21-1|-|TRBJ1-1
CASEGMNTEAFF
TGTGCCAGCGAAGGGATGAACACTGAAGCTTTCTTT
>15|-|TRBV5-8|-|TRBJ1-2
CASSLAAKKGYGYTF
TGTGCCAGCAGCTTGGCCGCTAAAAAGGGTTACGGCTACACCTTC
>15|once|TRBV27|-|TRBJ1-2
CASRAVTLTNYGYTF
TGTGCCAGCAGGGCAGTTACCCTTACGAACTATGGCTACACCTTC
>16|-|TRBV7-2|TRBD1|TRBJ2-1
CASSLAGTGPYNEQFF
TGTGCCAGCAGCTTAGCCGGGACAGGCCCTTACAATGAGCAGTTCTTC
>12|-|TRBV29-1|TRBD2|TRBJ2-1
CSVGLANNEQFF
TGCAGCGTTGGACTAGCGAACAATGAGCAGTTCTTC
>17|once|TRBV7-2|TRBD2|TRBJ2-7
CASSYRGSGSIVGEQYF
TGTGCCAGCAGCTATCGGGGGAGCGGGAGTATAGTTGGCGAGCAGTACTTC
>16|once|TRBV5-8|TRBD1|TRBJ1-6
CATRVWTGVLNSPLHF
TGTGCTACACGGGTCTGGACAGGGGTTCTGAATTCACCCCTCCACTTT
>14|-|TRBV19|-|TRBJ1-1
CASSIGQANTEAFF
TGTGCCAGTAGTATAGGACAGGCGAACACTGAAGCTTTCTTT
>13|-|TRBV29-1|-|TRBJ2-1
CSWATSSYNEQFF
TGCAGCTGGGCGACTAGCTCCTACAATGAGCAGTTCTTC
>15|-|TRBV19|-|TRBJ2-5
CASRPPPNLGETQYF
TGTGCCAGTAGACCACCTCCTAACCTAGGGGAGACCCAGTACTTC